The 14 T cell receptor beta chains listed next were all sequenced from one sample in a study of cytomegalovirus exposure and HLA in healthy donors. The protocol was immunoSEQ multiplex PCR, while the TCRdb copy is restricted to in-frame clones and leaves out a portion. The table has 95,000 to 150,000 clones, 94% seen once. The sample comprised PBMCs. These TCRs come from a woman between 18 and 29 years old in good health and CMV-seronegative.

The DNA for the CDR3 is TGTGCCAGCAGCTTAACGGGGACAGGTGGTTTTCGAGAGACCCAGTACTTC. This sequence encodes CASSLTGTGGFRETQYF. The rearrangement uses TRBV7-8 and TRBJ2-5, with 8 bases that match TRBD1. CDR3 length: 17 residues. Germline CDR1 SGHVS, CDR2 FQNEAQ. With V trimmed by 2 bases and J by 4 bases, 12 bases remained unmatched.

The rearrangement joins TRBV28 to TRBJ1-1; 8 bases are a match to TRBD1. The ends lost 2 bases at V and 4 bases at J; junction bases unmatched: 27. This CDR3 has 22 amino acids. Germline V gene sequence: CDR1 MDHEN, CDR2 SYDVKM. This CDR3 reads CASSLTRGQGPLGWASSTEAFF. CDR3 nucleotides: TGTGCCAGCAGTTTAACTAGAGGACAGGGCCCATTAGGGTGGGCCTCGTCCACTGAAGCTTTCTTT.

The chain joins TRBV7-7 to TRBJ2-5; possibly TRBD1 for D (6 bases). V shed 6 bases and J shed 4 bases, with 12 bases lying between them. Germline CDR1 reads SSHAT; CDR2 reads FNYEAQ (reference sequence). The CDR3 totals 13 residues. The CDR3 region has the DNA TGTGCCAGCAGACAGGGAAACACAGAGACCCAGTACTTC. Translation: CASRQGNTETQYF. Variable domain in full (rest from reference TRBV7-7 and TRBJ2-5): GAGVSQSPRYKVTKRGQDVTLRCDPISSHATLYWYQQALGQGPEFLTYFNYEAQPDKSGLPSDRFSAERPEGSISTLTIQRTEQRDSAMYRCASRQGNTETQYFGPGTRLLVL.

This clone was recorded a few times. The genes are TRBV10-1 and TRBJ2-3; tentative D call: TRBD1 (6 bases). The CDR3 spans 13 residues. CDR1 is WNHNN, CDR2 SYGVQD, per germline (reference sequence). The germline V and J ends were trimmed by 5 bases and 1 base, with 7 bases remaining between them. The CDR3 protein is CASSSGGTDTQYF. The CDR3 coding sequence is TGCGCCAGCAGTTCAGGGGGCACAGATACGCAGTATTTT.

This clone is categorized as medium-sized. Other DNA sequences in the same sample also yield this CDR3. The chain employs TRBV5-4 and TRBJ2-3; 12 nucleotides align to TRBD2. CDR1 and CDR2 from the germline V gene are SGHNT and YYREEE (reference sequence). The CDR3 extends over 16 amino acids. V trimming: 4 bases; J trimming: 2 bases; junction bases outside the gene matches: 5. CDR3 nucleotide sequence: TGTGCCAGCAGCCCCCTAGCGGGGGGGGCCACAGATACGCAGTATTTT. Its protein product is CASSPLAGGATDTQYF.

CDR3 sequence (DNA): TGTGCCAGCAGCGCCCAGTCAGGGGAGGAGCAGTACTTC. It translates to CASSAQSGEEQYF. The chain employs TRBV11-2 and TRBJ2-7; D might be TRBD1 (6 bases). The CDR3 is 13 residues long. Germline lookup yields CDR1 SGHAT and CDR2 FQNNGV. The V gene lost 5 bases and the J gene lost 7 bases, with 15 bases spanning the gap.

CDR3 nucleotides: TGTGCCAGCAGCCCCACCGGGACAGGGGTTAACACTGAAGCTTTCTTT. This codes for CASSPTGTGVNTEAFF. This chain joins TRBV28 and TRBJ1-1, with 10 positions matching TRBD1. The trim removed 6 bases at V and 2 bases at J, leaving 9 bases unmatched. Germline V gene lookup returns CDR1 MDHEN and CDR2 SYDVKM. The CDR3 has 16 amino acids.

The chain employs TRBV19 and TRBJ1-1; D not certain. Trimming took 3 bases from V and 1 from J, leaving 12 bases between them. Germline V gene data show CDR1 as LNHDA and CDR2 as SQIVND (reference sequence). The CDR3 sequence is 15 residues long. This CDR3 reads CASSMEGRPNTEAFF. CDR3 DNA: TGTGCCAGTAGTATGGAGGGTAGACCGAACACTGAAGCTTTCTTT.

This chain connects TRBV28 to TRBJ2-7; TRBD2 matches at 7 bases. The CDR3 length is 15 residues. The junction had 10 bases not matched to a gene; V was cut back by 6 bases and J by 2 bases. Germline CDR1 is MDHEN and CDR2 is SYDVKM. As DNA, the CDR3 is TGTGCCAGCAGCGCACACGGGAGGCCTACCTACGAGCAGTACTTC. It is translated as CASSAHGRPTYEQYF.

The J gene is TRBJ1-1, the V gene TRBV5-4; a possible D gene is TRBD1 (5 bases). With 3 bases removed from V and 2 bases from J, the gap between germline ends came to 14 bases. This CDR3 is 15 amino acids long. Germline CDR1 reads SGHNT; CDR2 reads YYREEE (reference sequence). This CDR3 reads CASSSGGVRNTEAFF. The CDR3, as DNA: TGTGCCAGCAGCTCGGGGGGAGTCAGAAACACTGAAGCTTTCTTT.

The CDR3: CASSEGRWNGYTF. The CDR3 bases are TGTGCCAGCAGTGAGGGCAGGTGGAATGGCTACACCTTC. The chain uses TRBV6-1 and TRBJ1-2; D uncertain. The CDR3 has 13 residues. Germline V gene data show CDR1 as MNHNS and CDR2 as SASEGT. The germline V and J ends were trimmed by 3 bases and 6 bases, with 11 bases remaining between them.

The CDR3 region is CASSVLAENTGELFF. The CDR3 nucleotides are TGTGCCAGCTCGGTCCTAGCGGAAAACACCGGGGAGCTGTTTTTT. V and J are TRBV18 and TRBJ2-2, with 7 bases aligning to TRBD2. The CDR3 totals 15 residues. With V trimmed by 6 bases and J by 2 bases, 6 bases remained unmatched. The V gene's germline CDR1 is KGHSH and CDR2 LQKENI.

The chain has TRBV10-3 and TRBJ1-1, with TRBD1 as a possible D gene (5 bases). This CDR3 comprises 11 residues. Between the trimmed V and J ends, which lost 10 bases and 7 bases, there was a span of 13 bases. Looked up from germline, CDR1 is ENHRY and CDR2 is SYGVKD. CDR3 DNA sequence: TGTGCCACCGGGGGAATGAATGAAGCTTTCTTT. Translation gives CATGGMNEAFF.

The chain has TRBV27 and TRBJ2-1; 11 bases fit TRBD2. Unmatched junction bases numbered 6, after V lost 5 bases and J lost 6 bases. This CDR3 comprises 15 residues. The germline V gene encodes CDR1 MNHEY and CDR2 SMNVEV (reference sequence). The CDR3, as DNA: TGTGCCAGCAGTCCCTTAGCGGGGGGGATCAATGAGCAGTTCTTC. Translation: CASSPLAGGINEQFF.